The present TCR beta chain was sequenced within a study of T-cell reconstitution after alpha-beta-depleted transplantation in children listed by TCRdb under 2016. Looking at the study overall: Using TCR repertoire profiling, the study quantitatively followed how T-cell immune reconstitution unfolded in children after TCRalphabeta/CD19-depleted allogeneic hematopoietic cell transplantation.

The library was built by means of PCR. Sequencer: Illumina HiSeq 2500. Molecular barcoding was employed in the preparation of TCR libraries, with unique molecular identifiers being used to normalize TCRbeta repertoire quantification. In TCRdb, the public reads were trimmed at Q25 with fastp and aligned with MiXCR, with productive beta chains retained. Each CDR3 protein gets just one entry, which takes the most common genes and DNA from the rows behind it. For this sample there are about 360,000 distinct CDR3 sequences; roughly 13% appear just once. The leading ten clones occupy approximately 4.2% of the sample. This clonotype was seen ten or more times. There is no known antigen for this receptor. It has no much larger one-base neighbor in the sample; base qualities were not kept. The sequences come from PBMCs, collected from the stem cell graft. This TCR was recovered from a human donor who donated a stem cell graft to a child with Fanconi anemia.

The DNA is as follows: TGTGCCAGCAGCCCCGGGACGGCGGTAAGGACCCAGTACTTC. It translates to CASSPGTAVRTQYF. The V and J genes are TRBV14 and TRBJ2-5; the D match is possibly TRBD1 or TRBD2, with 5 bases aligned in each. A distance of 16 bases separates the germline ends of V and J, which lose 4 bases and 7 bases respectively. CDR1 and CDR2 were assigned from the germline V gene as SGHDN and FVKESK. The CDR3 spans 14 residues, from the cysteine through the phenylalanine. The sequence is cut down to CDR3 DNA, 42 bases in frame from base 1.